A selection of T cell receptor beta chains follows, all from one sample in a study of T cell repertoires in cytomegalovirus infection. No antigen has been assigned to these receptors. TCRdb re-analysed the reads in MiXCR, keeping a single row per CDR3 protein. The table has approximately 110,000 distinct CDR3 sequences, about 30% seen once. Specimen: CD8+ T cells from cultured PBMCs, collected from culture after CMV antigen stimulation. All receptors come from a human donor in good health (CMV status not recorded). Some clones in this sample may be carry-over from other donors' samples. CDR3s include the opening cysteine and the closing phenylalanine or tryptophan. D genes are given only for firm matches. Rows may omit the clone size; those that give it use once, few, many or a size class.

-	many	TRBV7-9	TRBJ1-1	CASTHSGYDTEAFF	TGTGCCAGCACCCATTCGGGTTATGACACTGAAGCTTTCTTT
-	few	TRBV28	TRBJ2-3	CASSPRDFTRGDTQYF	TGTGCCAGCAGTCCCCGGGACTTCACCCGGGGTGATACGCAGTATTTT
TRBD2	many	TRBV5-4	TRBJ2-3	CASSLAAGGPDTQYF	TGTGCCAGCAGCTTGGCGGCGGGGGGGCCAGATACGCAGTATTTT
TRBD2	few	TRBV28	TRBJ2-3	CASSFPLAGSSTDTQYF	TGTGCCAGCAGTTTCCCCCTAGCGGGGTCTAGCACAGATACGCAGTATTTT
-	many	TRBV20-1	TRBJ2-4	CSARELLNIQYF	TGCAGTGCTAGAGAGTTGTTAAACATTCAGTACTTC
TRBD1	few	TRBV29-1	TRBJ2-7	CSVTGAFYEQYF	TGCAGCGTTACAGGGGCCTTCTACGAGCAGTACTTC
-	few	TRBV4-1	TRBJ1-5	CASSYRAEINQPQHF	TGCGCCAGCAGTTACAGGGCGGAGATCAATCAGCCCCAGCATTTT
-	-	TRBV19	TRBJ2-1	CASSIALSNEQFF	TGTGCCAGTAGTATAGCTCTTAGCAATGAGCAGTTCTTC
-	few	TRBV28	TRBJ1-1	CASSSVGPSTEAFF	TGTGCCAGCAGCTCGGTTGGACCTTCCACTGAAGCTTTCTTT
-	-	TRBV11-2	TRBJ1-6	CASRGGTTDSPLHF	TGTGCCAGCAGGGGCGGGACAACGGATTCACCCCTCCACTTT
TRBD1	-	TRBV29-1	TRBJ2-7	CSVEDSKGTGEVGQYF	TGCAGCGTTGAAGATTCTAAGGGGACAGGGGAGGTAGGGCAGTACTTC
-	-	TRBV20-1	TRBJ1-2	CSAREDGVYGYTF	TGCAGTGCTAGAGAAGACGGTGTCTATGGCTACACCTTC
-	few	TRBV7-3	TRBJ2-1	CASSLYLAAGRAYNEQFF	TGTGCCAGCAGCTTATATTTGGCGGCGGGGAGAGCTTACAATGAGCAGTTCTTC
TRBD1	many	TRBV7-9	TRBJ1-1	CASSAQGSTEAFF	TGTGCCAGCAGCGCACAGGGGAGCACTGAAGCTTTCTTT
TRBD1	-	TRBV27	TRBJ2-1	CASRKGQGGYNEQFF	TGTGCCAGCAGGAAGGGACAGGGGGGCTACAATGAGCAGTTCTTC
-	-	TRBV7-9	TRBJ2-7	CASSLVYGYEQYF	TGTGCCAGCAGCTTAGTTTACGGATACGAGCAGTACTTC
-	-	TRBV9	TRBJ1-1	CASSPTGHKNTEAFF	TGTGCCAGCAGTCCGACGGGACACAAAAACACTGAAGCTTTCTTT
-	-	TRBV4-2	TRBJ2-1	CASSLGDPSMEYEQFF	TGTGCCAGCAGCCTAGGGGACCCATCCATGGAGTATGAGCAGTTCTTC
-	many	TRBV4-2	TRBJ1-1	CASSQGGTYTEAFF	TGTGCCAGCAGCCAAGGGGGGACCTACACTGAAGCTTTCTTT
TRBD2	few	TRBV27	TRBJ2-3	CASSHYRLATDTQYF	TGTGCCAGCAGTCACTATCGACTAGCCACAGATACGCAGTATTTT
-	-	TRBV2	TRBJ2-7	CASSEHEQYF	TGTGCCAGCAGTGAACACGAGCAGTACTTC
TRBD1	few	TRBV15	TRBJ2-1	CATSGPGQGPSYNEQFF	TGTGCCACCAGCGGGCCGGGACAGGGACCTTCCTACAATGAGCAGTTCTTC
TRBD2	many	TRBV7-6	TRBJ2-3	CASSLGTSADTQYF	TGTGCCAGCAGCTTAGGGACTAGCGCTGATACGCAGTATTTT
TRBD1	-	TRBV20-1	TRBJ1-1	CSAGTGLMNTEAFF	TGCAGTGCGGGGACAGGATTAATGAACACTGAAGCTTTCTTT
-	-	TRBV12-3/TRBV12-4	TRBJ2-1	CASSFSTYNEQFF	TGTGCCAGCAGTTTCTCCACGTACAATGAGCAGTTCTTC
-	-	TRBV12-3/TRBV12-4	TRBJ2-4	CASGRQVEKNIQYF	TGTGCCAGCGGAAGACAGGTAGAAAAAAACATTCAGTACTTC
-	few	TRBV27	TRBJ1-5	CASSLTSNQPQHF	TGTGCCAGCAGTTTAACGAGCAATCAGCCCCAGCATTTT
TRBD2	few	TRBV7-8	TRBJ2-5	CASSLGLAGQETQYF	TGTGCCAGCAGCCTGGGACTAGCGGGACAAGAGACCCAGTACTTC
-	few	TRBV19	TRBJ1-1	CASNDGPNTEAFF	TGTGCCAGTAATGACGGACCCAACACTGAAGCTTTCTTT
-	-	TRBV11-2	TRBJ1-6	CASSPDTDAPLHF	TGTGCCAGCAGCCCAGATACCGATGCACCCCTCCACTTT
-	-	TRBV6-1	TRBJ1-4	CASSDWRETMNEKLFF	TGTGCCAGCAGTGATTGGAGGGAGACGATGAATGAAAAACTGTTTTTT
-	-	TRBV12-3/TRBV12-4	TRBJ2-1	CASSVTNTYNEQFF	TGTGCCAGCAGTGTGACAAATACCTACAATGAGCAGTTCTTC
-	-	TRBV12-3/TRBV12-4	TRBJ1-1	CASSLGPQRGAFF	TGTGCCAGCAGTTTAGGCCCCCAGCGGGGAGCTTTCTTT
TRBD1	-	TRBV19	TRBJ1-5	CASETGNQPQHF	TGTGCCAGCGAGACAGGGAATCAGCCCCAGCATTTT
-	many	TRBV7-2	TRBJ2-7	CASSLSTGSYEQYF	TGTGCCAGCAGCTTATCAACAGGGAGCTACGAGCAGTACTTC
TRBD2	-	TRBV10-3	TRBJ2-3	CAISESSGGAGDTQYF	TGTGCCATCAGTGAATCTAGCGGGGGGGCTGGAGATACGCAGTATTTT
-	-	TRBV12-3/TRBV12-4	TRBJ2-1	CASSTGEGGFYNEQFF	TGTGCCAGCAGCACCGGTGAGGGGGGGTTCTACAATGAGCAGTTCTTC
-	-	TRBV27	TRBJ2-5	CASSLSQASAGTQYF	TGTGCCAGCAGTTTATCCCAAGCTTCGGCTGGGACCCAGTACTTC
-	few	TRBV7-3	TRBJ1-1	CASSLRGSGAGTEAFF	TGTGCCAGCAGCTTACGGGGCTCGGGGGCGGGCACTGAAGCTTTCTTT
TRBD2	many	TRBV12-5	TRBJ2-1	CASGLPRTSGFYNEQFF	TGTGCTAGTGGTTTACCCCGGACTAGCGGATTCTACAATGAGCAGTTCTTC
-	-	TRBV7-9	TRBJ2-7	CASSFPGSSFYEQYF	TGTGCCAGCAGCTTCCCGGGCAGCTCTTTCTACGAGCAGTACTTC
-	-	TRBV19	TRBJ2-7	CASSILGGRYEQYF	TGTGCCAGTAGTATATTGGGGGGCCGGTACGAGCAGTACTTC
-	-	TRBV15	TRBJ1-5	CATSSRDINQPQHF	TGTGCCACCAGCTCCCGGGACATCAATCAGCCCCAGCATTTT
TRBD2	-	TRBV6-5	TRBJ2-1	CASSAGTSTYNEQFF	TGTGCCAGCAGTGCCGGGACTAGCACCTACAATGAGCAGTTCTTC
-	-	TRBV4-2	TRBJ2-4	CASSQYLGGRETKNIQYF	TGTGCCAGCAGCCAATACCTAGGGGGGCGGGAGACCAAAAACATTCAGTACTTC
-	many	TRBV7-6	TRBJ2-3	CASSLIPTDTQYF	TGTGCCAGCAGCTTAATCCCCACAGATACGCAGTATTTT
-	-	TRBV7-3	TRBJ1-1	CASSLTGAAEAFF	TGTGCCAGCAGCTTAACGGGGGCCGCTGAAGCTTTCTTT
-	-	TRBV4-1	TRBJ2-2	CASSQVASNTGELFF	TGCGCCAGCAGCCAAGTAGCGTCGAACACCGGGGAGCTGTTTTTT
-	few	TRBV5-1	TRBJ2-1	CASSVWLGRYNEQFF	TGCGCCAGCAGCGTTTGGTTGGGGCGCTACAATGAGCAGTTCTTC
-	-	TRBV19	TRBJ1-1	CASSMGQFTEAFF	TGTGCCAGTAGTATGGGGCAGTTCACTGAAGCTTTCTTT
TRBD1	few	TRBV27	TRBJ2-1	CASSLGQGALNEQFF	TGTGCCAGCTCGTTGGGACAGGGGGCGCTGAATGAGCAGTTCTTC
-	few	TRBV2	TRBJ1-6	CASRLYNSPLHF	TGTGCCAGCAGACTCTATAATTCACCCCTCCACTTT
-	-	TRBV6-5	TRBJ1-5	CASGTVVGQPQHF	TGTGCCAGCGGGACCGTCGTGGGGCAGCCCCAGCATTTT